These T cell receptor beta chains were read from a single sample in a study of shared clonotypes between healthy human individuals. Method: immunoSEQ multiplex PCR; TCRdb's copy keeps in-frame clones and lacks some. This sample has more than 1 million clones, with 78% found just once. What was sequenced was memory CD4+ T cells from PBMCs. All receptors come from a man younger than 35 in good health. Some clones in this sample may be carry-over from other donors' samples. Each CDR3 is given with its conserved first and last residue. The D gene is left open where the match is weak. Rows may omit the clone size; those that give it use once, few, many or a size class.

V gene	J gene	D gene	clone size	CDR3 protein	CDR3 DNA
TRBV27	TRBJ2-7	TRBD2	.	CASSRRGDGAFYEQYF	TGTGCCAGCAGCCGTCGGGGGGACGGAGCTTTCTACGAGCAGTACTTC
TRBV29-1	TRBJ1-1	.	few	CSVTLRGGLNTEAFF	TGCAGCGTTACCCTGCGCGGCGGACTGAACACTGAAGCTTTCTTT
TRBV5-1	TRBJ1-2	TRBD1	once	CASSPGQGNGYTF	TGCGCCAGCAGCCCCGGACAGGGGAATGGCTACACCTTC
TRBV7-2	TRBJ2-1	.	.	CASSLGDSTEQFF	TGTGCCAGCAGCTTAGGGGACTCGACCGAGCAGTTCTTC
TRBV5-1	TRBJ2-4	.	.	CASSSPDRENIQYF	TGCGCCAGCAGCTCTCCGGACCGAGAAAACATTCAGTACTTC
TRBV6-5	TRBJ1-3	.	.	CASTGVLGGNTIYF	TGTGCCAGCACGGGCGTTCTAGGAGGAAACACCATATATTTT
TRBV5-6	TRBJ2-1	TRBD2	.	CASSFLGTSGSNEQFF	TGTGCCAGCAGCTTCCTGGGGACTAGCGGGAGTAATGAGCAGTTCTTC
TRBV27	TRBJ1-4	TRBD1	.	CASSRGRGLSNEKLFF	TGTGCCAGCAGTCGCGGCAGGGGGCTGAGTAATGAAAAACTGTTTTTT
TRBV2	TRBJ1-3	.	.	CASSEGRGNTIYF	TGTGCCAGCAGTGAAGGCCGTGGAAACACCATATATTTT
TRBV14	TRBJ1-5	.	.	CASSPGGNQPQHF	TGTGCCAGCAGTCCAGGGGGCAATCAGCCCCAGCATTTT
TRBV7-9	TRBJ1-4	.	.	CASSEISGAQGKLFF	TGTGCCAGCAGCGAAATTTCAGGGGCCCAAGGAAAACTGTTTTTT
TRBV7-6	TRBJ2-6	TRBD2	.	CASSYRTGSGSSGANVLTF	TGTGCCAGCAGCTATAGGACCGGTAGCGGGAGCTCTGGGGCCAACGTCCTGACTTTC
TRBV29-1	TRBJ2-7	.	.	CSVTRGIEQYF	TGCAGCGTGACTAGGGGGATCGAGCAGTACTTC
TRBV25-1	TRBJ2-5	TRBD2	.	CASSAIGRETQYF	TGTGCCAGCAGTGCGATCGGGAGGGAGACCCAGTACTTC
TRBV7-2	TRBJ1-2	.	.	CASSLGYSAGYGYTF	TGTGCCAGCAGCTTAGGGTATTCAGCGGGCTATGGCTACACCTTC
TRBV20-1	TRBJ2-3	.	.	CSASINTQYF	TGCAGTGCTAGTATAAATACGCAGTATTTT
TRBV11-2	TRBJ2-7	TRBD2	.	CASSGRAISYEQYF	TGTGCCAGCAGCGGGAGGGCTATATCCTACGAGCAGTACTTC
TRBV14	TRBJ2-7	.	.	CASSQLGAGVSYEQYF	TGTGCCAGCAGCCAACTTGGGGCCGGGGTCTCCTACGAGCAGTACTTC
TRBV4-2	TRBJ2-3	.	.	CASSPGGGFSTDTQYF	TGTGCCAGCAGCCCGGGGGGCGGGTTTAGCACAGATACGCAGTATTTT
TRBV28	TRBJ2-1	.	.	CASRPADGGASYNEQFF	TGTGCCAGCAGGCCCGCCGACGGCGGGGCCTCCTACAATGAGCAGTTCTTC
TRBV6-1	TRBJ2-4	.	.	CASSDWGQNIQYF	TGTGCCAGCAGTGACTGGGGGCAAAACATTCAGTACTTC
TRBV2	TRBJ2-7	TRBD1	few	CASIGTGGYEQYF	TGTGCCAGCATAGGGACAGGGGGCTACGAGCAGTACTTC
TRBV7-3	TRBJ2-1	.	.	CASSLAGSSYNEQFF	TGTGCCAGCAGCTTAGCAGGGAGCTCCTACAATGAGCAGTTCTTC
TRBV28	TRBJ1-1	.	.	CASSPRRTGNTEAFF	TGTGCCAGCAGCCCACGTCGAACGGGGAACACTGAAGCTTTCTTT
TRBV27	TRBJ2-3	.	few	CASSLAISYTQYF	TGTGCCAGCAGTTTAGCAATAAGTTATACGCAGTATTTT
TRBV7-3	TRBJ1-1	.	.	CASSFGVGTEAFF	TGTGCCAGCAGCTTCGGGGTGGGGACTGAAGCTTTCTTT
TRBV9	TRBJ2-5	TRBD2	once	CASSDPFLPGLATNQETQYF	TGTGCCAGCAGCGACCCTTTTCTACCGGGACTAGCGACTAACCAAGAGACCCAGTACTTC
TRBV5-4	TRBJ1-2	.	.	CASSLGPRGGYTF	TGTGCCAGCAGCTTGGGGCCCCGGGGTGGCTACACCTTC
TRBV6-1	TRBJ1-5	.	many	CASTHSNQPQHF	TGTGCCAGCACACATAGCAATCAGCCCCAGCATTTT
TRBV7-3	TRBJ1-1	.	.	CASSLGDRNTEAFF	TGTGCCAGCAGCTTAGGAGACAGGAACACTGAAGCTTTCTTT
TRBV6-1	TRBJ2-1	.	once	CASSGVTVVKFF	TGTGCCAGCAGTGGAGTCACAGTCGTCAAGTTCTTC
TRBV2	TRBJ2-2	TRBD2	.	CASSVQGGSLTGELFF	TGTGCCAGCAGTGTCCAGGGCGGGAGCCTCACCGGGGAGCTGTTTTTT
TRBV7-8	TRBJ2-6	.	.	CASSLNPGANVLTF	TGTGCCAGCAGCTTAAACCCCGGGGCCAACGTCCTGACTTTC
TRBV27	TRBJ1-1	.	.	CASSWGANTEAFF	TGTGCCAGCAGTTGGGGGGCGAACACTGAAGCTTTCTTT
TRBV28	TRBJ1-2	.	.	CASRSDWVGYTF	TGTGCCAGCAGGTCAGACTGGGTAGGCTACACCTTC
TRBV27	TRBJ1-3	.	few	CASSLRLGGGNTIYF	TGTGCCAGCAGTTTACGGTTGGGCGGTGGAAACACCATATATTTT
TRBV5-1	TRBJ1-1	TRBD1	many	CASSSGTALNEAFF	TGCGCCAGCAGCTCCGGGACAGCTCTTAATGAAGCTTTCTTT
TRBV5-1	TRBJ1-5	TRBD1	.	CASSPGQGDQPQHF	TGCGCCAGCAGCCCCGGACAGGGGGATCAGCCCCAGCATTTT
TRBV28	TRBJ2-7	.	.	CASSPGGTGLQGSYEQYF	TGTGCCAGCAGCCCGGGAGGGACAGGCCTCCAGGGGAGTTACGAGCAGTACTTC
TRBV30	TRBJ2-3	TRBD2	.	CAWSGSGRGPDTQYF	TGTGCCTGGAGTGGAAGCGGGAGAGGGCCAGATACGCAGTATTTT
TRBV18	TRBJ2-1	.	.	CASSQTASSYNEQFF	TGTGCCAGCTCACAGACAGCTAGCTCCTACAATGAGCAGTTCTTC
TRBV7-2	TRBJ2-7	.	.	CASSLANLRAAYEQYF	TGTGCCAGCAGCTTAGCGAATTTGCGGGCGGCCTACGAGCAGTACTTC